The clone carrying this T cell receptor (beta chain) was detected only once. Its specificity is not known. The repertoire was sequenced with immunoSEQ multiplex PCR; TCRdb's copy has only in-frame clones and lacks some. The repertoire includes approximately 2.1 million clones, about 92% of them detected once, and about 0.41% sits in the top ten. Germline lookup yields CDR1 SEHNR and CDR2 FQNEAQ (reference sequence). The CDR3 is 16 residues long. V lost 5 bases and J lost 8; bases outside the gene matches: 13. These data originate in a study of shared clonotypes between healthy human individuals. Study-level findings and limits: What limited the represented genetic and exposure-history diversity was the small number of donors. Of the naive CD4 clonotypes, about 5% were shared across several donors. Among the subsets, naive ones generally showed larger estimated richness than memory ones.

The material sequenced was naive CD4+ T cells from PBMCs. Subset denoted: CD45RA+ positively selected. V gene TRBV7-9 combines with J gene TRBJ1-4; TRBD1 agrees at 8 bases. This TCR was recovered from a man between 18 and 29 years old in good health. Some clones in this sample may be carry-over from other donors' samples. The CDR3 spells CASSPRGQGGHEKLFF. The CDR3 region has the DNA TGTGCCAGCAGCCCCCGCGGACAGGGCGGGCACGAAAAACTGTTTTTT.